A single sample gave rise to the 27 T cell receptor beta chains below, sequenced in a study of blood T cell repertoires in COVID-19. Method: immunoSEQ multiplex PCR; TCRdb's copy keeps in-frame clones and lacks some. The sample has 120,000 to 150,000 clones, more than 75% seen once. Source material: peripheral blood. The receptors here all came from an elderly man with acute or convalescent COVID-19.

This chain uses TRBV2 with TRBJ1-6; D might be TRBD1 (6 bases). Trimming pared 6 bases from V and 6 bases from J, leaving 9 bases between. This CDR3 has 13 amino acids. Germline values: CDR1 SNHLY, CDR2 FYNNEI. The chain's CDR3 is CASRGGGNSPLHF. CDR3 nucleotide sequence: TGTGCCAGCAGAGGGGGGGGTAATTCACCCCTCCACTTT.

The gene calls are TRBV5-1 and TRBJ2-1, with 10 bases identical to TRBD1. This CDR3 is 15 amino acids long. With 4 bases clipped from V and 2 bases from J, the junction kept 3 bases outside the gene matches. In germline, CDR1 is SGHRS, CDR2 YFSETQ. Here the CDR3 DNA reads TGCGCCAGCAGCCCTGGACAGGGGGCCTACAATGAGCAGTTCTTC. The encoded protein is CASSPGQGAYNEQFF.

The chain uses TRBV5-4 and TRBJ2-5; maybe TRBD2 (5 bases). CDR1 and CDR2 (germline): SGHNT, YYREEE (reference sequence). Trimming cost V 4 bases and J 5 bases, with 15 bases left between them. The CDR3 is 14 residues long. The CDR3 DNA follows: TGTGCCAGCAGCCTGCGGACTGCCCCGGAGACCCAGTACTTC. This translates into CASSLRTAPETQYF.

The chain links TRBV5-5 to TRBJ2-1; tentatively, D is TRBD1 (5 bases). V dropped 1 base and J dropped 1 base, with 9 bases sitting between them. CDR3 size: 15 residues. Germline loops: CDR1 SGHKS, CDR2 YYEKEE (reference sequence). The CDR3 DNA reads as TGTGCCAGCAGCTTGCTTACAGGTTCCTACAATGAGCAGTTCTTC. Translated: CASSLLTGSYNEQFF.

This chain joins TRBV6-1 and TRBJ2-5; a weak D match, TRBD1 (6 bases). Germline V gene sequence: CDR1 MNHNS, CDR2 SASEGT. The length of the CDR3 is 13 residues. Trimming took 3 bases from V and 5 from J, leaving 10 bases between them. CDR3 nucleotides: TGTGCCAGCAGTGAGGGACATGGGGAGACCCAGTACTTC. It is translated as CASSEGHGETQYF.

This clone was seen a handful of times. The chain carries TRBV21-1 and TRBJ1-5. TRBV21-1 is a pseudogene segment. The CDR3 is made up of 17 amino acids. The CDR3 nucleotides read TGTGCCAGCAGCAAAAGGGGAGGGATTGGCGTCAATCAGCCCCAGCATTTT. It translates to CASSKRGGIGVNQPQHF.

The chain has TRBV18 and TRBJ1-6, with 7 bases aligning to TRBD1. The CDR3 spans 15 residues. V trimming: 6 bases; J trimming: 8 bases; junction bases outside the gene matches: 10. Germline CDR1 reads KGHSH; CDR2 reads LQKENI. CDR3 nucleotide sequence: TGTGCCAGCTCTGAAAGACAGGGTGGGGATTCACCCCTCCACTTT. Protein: CASSERQGGDSPLHF. Full variable domain (remainder filled in from reference TRBV18 and TRBJ1-6): NAGVMQNPRHLVRRRGQEARLRCSPMKGHSHVYWYRQLPEEGLKFMVYLQKENIIDESGMPKERFSAEFPKEGPSILRIQQVVRGDSAAYFCASSERQGGDSPLHFGNGTRLTVT.

V and J are TRBV28 and TRBJ1-6; TRBD1 matches 8 bases. The V gene end was trimmed by 6 bases and the J gene end by 10 bases; junction bases not matched to a gene: 11. The CDR3 spans 15 residues. CDR1 is MDHEN and CDR2 is SYDVKM in the germline V gene. The CDR3 loop is CASRTTGGGGSPLHF. The CDR3 DNA sequence: TGTGCCAGCAGGACCACAGGGGGAGGAGGATCACCCCTCCACTTT.

The chain recombines TRBV4-1 with TRBJ2-2; 11 nucleotides agree with TRBD2. This CDR3 is built from 18 residues. Germline CDR1 MGHRA, CDR2 YSYEKL. J lost 5 bases, V lost 1 base, and 9 bases had no gene match. The CDR3 DNA sequence: TGCGCCAGCAGCCAAGGGGTCACTAGCGGGGGACCGACCGGGGAGCTGTTTTTT. Its protein product is CASSQGVTSGGPTGELFF.

The chain joins TRBV10-3 to TRBJ2-2; D might be TRBD1 (5 bases). Germline V lookup: CDR1 ENHRY, CDR2 SYGVKD. This CDR3 has 14 residues. V lost 4 bases, J lost 0 bases, and 6 bases lay in between. CDR3 sequence reads: CAISGQPNTGELFF. CDR3 DNA: TGTGCCATCAGTGGACAGCCGAACACCGGGGAGCTGTTTTTT.

There are a few counts of this clone. The gene calls are TRBV9 and TRBJ2-5, with 13 bases aligning to TRBD2. Germline trimming cut 3 bases from V and 5 bases from J; bases unmatched to any gene: 7. The CDR3 totals 16 residues. Germline lookup yields CDR1 SGDLS and CDR2 YYNGEE. CDR3 sequence reads: CASSATSGGAWETQYF. The CDR3 DNA is TGTGCCAGCAGCGCAACTAGCGGGGGGGCCTGGGAGACCCAGTACTTC.

This clone was seen repeatedly, ten times or more. The gene calls are TRBV11-2 and TRBJ2-7, with D possibly being TRBD1 (5 bases). This CDR3 comprises 15 residues. Trimming shortened V by 1 base and J by 0 bases, and 10 bases separated the two germline ends. Germline V lookup: CDR1 SGHAT, CDR2 FQNNGV. CDR3 loop: CASSLGQLSSYEQYF. DNA for the CDR3: TGTGCCAGCAGCTTAGGACAGCTCTCCTCCTACGAGCAGTACTTC.

This chain joins TRBV4-1 and TRBJ1-4; TRBD1 matches at 9 bases. Germline trimming cut 1 base from V and 7 bases from J; bases unmatched to any gene: 4. The CDR3 loop spans 15 amino acids. Germline V gives CDR1 MGHRA, CDR2 YSYEKL. The CDR3 DNA reads TGCGCCAGCAGCCAAGTCGGGACAGGGTTTGAAAAACTGTTTTTT. Its protein is CASSQVGTGFEKLFF.

CDR3 sequence (DNA): TGTGCCAGCAGCCCCCGCGCAGGTAGCAATCAGCCCCAGCATTTT. Translation gives CASSPRAGSNQPQHF. The chain is built from TRBV7-2 and TRBJ1-5; D uncertain. CDR3 length equals 15 residues. Germline CDR1 is SGHTA and CDR2 is FQGNSA. V lost 5 bases to trimming and J lost 0 bases, with 11 bases between them.

CDR3 sequence: CASSKTGYTDTQYF. CDR3 nucleotide sequence: TGTGCCAGCAGTAAGACAGGGTACACAGATACGCAGTATTTT. This sequence joins TRBV6-5 and TRBJ2-3, with TRBD1 matching over 7 bases. CDR1 MNHEY and CDR2 SVGAGI come from the germline V gene. Germline trimming cut 5 bases from V and 2 bases from J; bases unmatched to any gene: 4. This CDR3 has 14 residues.

This clone has only one observation. This chain joins TRBV19 and TRBJ1-2; D might be TRBD1 (6 bases). Germline V gives CDR1 LNHDA, CDR2 SQIVND (reference sequence). This CDR3 contains 17 residues. V lost 5 bases and J 0 bases, leaving 19 bases between the germline ends. The CDR3 spells CASSQSQGVVANYGYTF. Here the CDR3 DNA reads TGTGCCAGTAGTCAATCACAGGGAGTAGTGGCTAACTATGGCTACACCTTC.

The rearrangement uses TRBV24-1 and TRBJ2-2, with 12 bases that match TRBD2. The V gene's germline CDR1 is KGHDR and CDR2 SFDVKD. Germline trimming cut 1 base from V and 2 bases from J; bases unmatched to any gene: 13. CDR3 length: 21 amino acids. This CDR3 reads CATSDLSVSTSGRSNTGELFF. As DNA, the CDR3 is TGTGCCACCAGTGATTTAAGCGTTTCGACTAGCGGGAGATCAAACACCGGGGAGCTGTTTTTT.

The chain combines TRBV24-1 with TRBJ1-3; no definite D call. The germline V gene has CDR1 KGHDR and CDR2 SFDVKD. V lost 9 bases and J 0 bases, leaving 11 bases between the germline ends. This CDR3 has 14 residues. CDR3 region: CATPGRRSGNTIYF. CDR3 sequence (DNA): TGTGCCACCCCGGGTAGGCGCTCTGGAAACACCATATATTTT.

This sequence joins TRBV27 and TRBJ2-7, with D possibly TRBD1 on 6 matching bases. CDR1 is MNHEY, CDR2 SMNVEV, per germline (reference sequence). The CDR3 runs to 13 residues. V was pared by 5 bases and J by 4 bases, with 12 bases between. CDR3 sequence (DNA): TGTGCCAGCAGTGAACTCCAGGGGTACGAGCAGTACTTC. Its translation is CASSELQGYEQYF.

The chain is built from TRBV3-1 (or the pseudogene TRBV3-2) and TRBJ2-2; a weak D match, TRBD2 (5 bases). V was pared by 8 bases and J by 4 bases, with 20 bases between. The CDR3 sequence is 16 residues long. Germline V gives CDR1 LGHDT, CDR2 YNNKEL (reference sequence). CDR3 bases: TGTGCCAGCCGAGGAGGTCGGGCTTTGGGCACCGGGGAGCTGTTTTTT. This sequence encodes CASRGGRALGTGELFF.

The chain combines TRBV6-2 or TRBV6-3 with TRBJ2-2, with 10 bases aligning to TRBD2. V was pared by 5 bases and J by 7 bases, with 13 bases of the junction left unmatched. Germline V gene data show CDR1 as MNHEY and CDR2 as SVGEGT. This CDR3 contains 17 residues. The CDR3 DNA sequence: TGTGCCAGCAGTACCCTAGCGGGGGACGGGAGAGGCGGGGAGCTGTTTTTT. Protein product: CASSTLAGDGRGGELFF.

The gene calls are TRBV7-8 and TRBJ2-3, with 8 bases identical to TRBD1. The CDR3 is 16 amino acids. Per the germline V gene, CDR1 is SGHVS and CDR2 is FQNEAQ. Trimming took 6 bases from V and 5 from J; bases not matched to a gene: 13. The CDR3 coding sequence is TGTGCCAGCAGTATCGGGGGCAGGGGGCGCGGAGATACGCAGTATTTT. It encodes CASSIGGRGRGDTQYF. Full variable domain (rest looked up from reference TRBV7-8 and TRBJ2-3): GAGVSQSPRYKVAKRGQDVALRCDPISGHVSLFWYQQALGQGPEFLTYFQNEAQLDKSGLPSDRFFAERPEGSVSTLKIQRTQQEDSAVYLCASSIGGRGRGDTQYFGPGTRLTVL.

This clone was seen only a few times. The chain is built from TRBV10-3 and TRBJ1-5, with D possibly matching TRBD1 (5 bases). Germline V gene sequence: CDR1 ENHRY, CDR2 SYGVKD. Trimming removed 3 bases from V and 7 bases from J, with 13 bases in between. The length of the CDR3 is 14 residues. The CDR3 DNA reads TGTGCCATCAGTGATGGGGGGTTTGGGCAGCCCCAGCATTTT. Encoded protein: CAISDGGFGQPQHF.

The V and J genes are TRBV27 and TRBJ2-7; 7 bases agree with TRBD1. The V and J ends lost 3 bases and 4 bases, in that order; junction bases with no gene match: 6. This CDR3 comprises 14 residues. The germline CDR1 and CDR2 sequences are MNHEY and SMNVEV (reference sequence). The DNA for the CDR3 is TGTGCCAGCAGTTTTTTAGGGGGCGAGTACGAGCAGTACTTC. Amino acid sequence: CASSFLGGEYEQYF.

This clone was found a few times. The chain couples TRBV5-1 to TRBJ2-7, with 9 bases matching TRBD1. J lost 6 bases, V lost 0 bases, and 4 bases had no gene match. Germline values: CDR1 SGHRS, CDR2 YFSETQ. The CDR3 has 14 amino acids. CDR3 loop: CASSLGDRDGEQYF. For the CDR3, the DNA is TGCGCCAGCAGCTTGGGGGACAGGGACGGCGAGCAGTACTTC.

The gene calls are TRBV7-2 and TRBJ2-5; TRBD2 aligns across 8 bases. V lost 5 bases and J lost 4; bases outside the gene matches: 6. The germline CDR1 and CDR2 sequences are SGHTA and FQGNSA. The CDR3 totals 14 residues. This chain's CDR3 is CASSQRGGAETQYF. Here the CDR3 DNA reads TGTGCCAGCAGCCAACGGGGGGGGGCAGAGACCCAGTACTTC.

The rearrangement joins TRBV10-3 to TRBJ1-6, with D hard to call. The V end was cut by 5 bases, the J end by 6 bases, with 8 bases between. This CDR3 comprises 13 residues. Germline V gene lookup returns CDR1 ENHRY and CDR2 SYGVKD. The CDR3 protein is CAISRGGNSPLHF. DNA of the CDR3: TGTGCCATCAGTCGAGGTGGTAATTCACCCCTCCACTTT.